This paragraph covers one T cell receptor beta chain sequence. Profiled with immunoSEQ multiplex PCR; TCRdb holds only in-frame clones, not every one. This sample carries about 410,000 clones, 86% of them seen once, and the ten largest clones take more than 1.4%. The data stem from a study of blood T cell repertoires in COVID-19. V lost 5 bases and J lost 0, with 8 bases in between. The CDR3 contains 13 residues. The source is a woman aged 25 to 39 with active or convalescent COVID-19. The sequenced sample consisted of peripheral blood. The chain carries TRBV12-3 or TRBV12-4 and TRBJ2-7; D is uncertain. The DNA for the CDR3 is TGTGCCAGCAGTAGTGACAACTCCTACGAGCAGTACTTC. This codes for CASSSDNSYEQYF.